The 29 T cell receptor beta chains below were found in one sample sequenced in a study of Graves' ophthalmopathy and Graves' hyperthyroidism. Researchers took RNA transcripts and amplified TCR beta CDR3 regions from them. HTBI primers were employed in first-round RT-PCR, then a second-round multiplex PCR followed. TCRdb independently ran MiXCR on the multiplex PCR reads; one entry per CDR3 protein. The sample records around 1.1 million distinct CDR3 sequences, about 38% being singletons. Sample: peripheral blood or thyroid tissue (not recorded which). Receptors originate from an adult man with Graves' hyperthyroidism.

This clonotype has a count of ten or more. The chain joins TRBV10-3 to TRBJ2-7; D unresolved. CDR1 ENHRY and CDR2 SYGVKD come from the germline V gene. The CDR3 loop spans 12 amino acids. The V and J ends lost 2 bases and 7 bases respectively, with 9 bases between them. In DNA form, the CDR3 reads TGTGCCATCAGTGAGCAATTAGGGGAGCAGTACTTC. As protein: CAISEQLGEQYF.

The CDR3 DNA follows: TGTGCCAGCAGCTTAGTAGAGATACAAGAGACCCAGTACTTC. This codes for CASSLVEIQETQYF. The chain couples TRBV7-9 to TRBJ2-5; D not resolved. The CDR3 runs to 14 residues. Germline CDR1 SEHNR, CDR2 FQNEAQ (reference sequence). Trimming removed 1 base at V and 2 bases at J, with 8 bases between.

The table lists this clonotype with many counts. The chain combines TRBV14 with TRBJ2-2; tentative D call: TRBD2 (5 bases). The CDR3 has 15 amino acids. The ends were cut back, 4 bases at V and 3 bases at J, with 12 bases in the middle. The germline gives CDR1 SGHDN, CDR2 FVKESK. The CDR3 nucleotides read TGTGCCAGCAGCCGAGGGATAACGGACACCGGGGAGCTGTTTTTT. Its translation is CASSRGITDTGELFF.

The chain carries TRBV4-3 and TRBJ2-7, with 10 bases that match TRBD2. After removal of 3 bases from V and 0 bases from J, the junction contained 5 bases not matched to a gene. The V gene's germline CDR1 is LGHNA and CDR2 YSLEER. This CDR3 comprises 16 residues. The CDR3, as DNA: TGCGCCAGCAGCCACGGTTCTAGCGGGAGCTCCTACGAGCAGTACTTC. Translating it yields CASSHGSSGSSYEQYF.

The sample holds a few counts of this clonotype. The CDR3 here is CASSYGRGTGGFGRNQPQHF. The CDR3 DNA follows: TGTGCCAGCAGTTACGGGAGGGGGACAGGGGGCTTTGGGCGCAATCAGCCCCAGCATTTT. The chain links TRBV6-1 to TRBJ1-5, with 12 bases lining up with TRBD1. V shed 5 bases and J 2 bases; nucleotides not matched to a gene: 16. Germline values: CDR1 MNHNS, CDR2 SASEGT. This CDR3 contains 20 residues.

This clonotype showed up many times. This chain links TRBV11-2 with TRBJ2-5, with a possible D match to TRBD2 (5 bases). This CDR3 spans 15 amino acids. V lost 1 base to trimming and J lost 2 bases, with 11 bases between them. CDR1 is SGHAT, CDR2 FQNNGV, per germline. The CDR3 nucleotides read TGTGCCAGCAGCTTAGTCAGCGGATATCAAGAGACCCAGTACTTC. This encodes CASSLVSGYQETQYF.

This chain links TRBV20-1 with TRBJ2-3, with no clear D. The CDR3 extends over 13 amino acids. The germline V gene encodes CDR1 DFQATT and CDR2 SNEGSKA (reference sequence). The V end was cut by 3 bases, the J end by 0 bases, with 7 bases between. CDR3 sequence (DNA): TGCAGTGCTAGGACCTTCAGCACAGATACGCAGTATTTT. It yields the protein CSARTFSTDTQYF.

The sample holds many counts of this clonotype. The genes are TRBV2 and TRBJ1-2; D might be TRBD1 (6 bases). CDR1 is SNHLY and CDR2 is FYNNEI in the germline V gene. The V end lost 1 base, the J end lost 4 bases, and 16 bases lay between the germline ends. This CDR3 is built from 16 residues. The CDR3 protein is CASSEGWDIQAYGYTF. For the CDR3, the DNA is TGTGCCAGCAGTGAAGGCTGGGACATTCAAGCCTATGGCTACACCTTC.

The chain joins TRBV2 to TRBJ1-1, with 10 bases identical to TRBD1. The germline CDR1 and CDR2 sequences are SNHLY and FYNNEI. This CDR3 region has 15 residues. This chain's CDR3 is CARDDRGPMNTEAFF. CDR3 nucleotide sequence: TGTGCTAGAGATGACAGGGGGCCCATGAACACTGAAGCTTTCTTT.

A remark on this clonotype: Relative to the germline gene, one junction end is altered; a read error may explain this. The V call is TRBV10-3, the J call TRBJ2-7; 16 bases are a match to TRBD2. Germline CDR1 reads ENHRY; CDR2 reads SYGVKD. The CDR3 runs to 20 residues. The CDR3 bases are TGTGCCAGCAGTTCCCAAACCGGGACTAGCGGGAGGGCGTATCCCTACGAGCAGTACTTC. Translation gives CASSSQTGTSGRAYPYEQYF.

The sample holds many counts of this clonotype. The V and J genes are TRBV7-9 and TRBJ1-1; no definite D call. The CDR3 is 13 amino acids. The germline V and J ends were trimmed by 4 bases and 6 bases, with 12 bases remaining between them. Germline CDR1 SEHNR, CDR2 FQNEAQ (reference sequence). CDR3 sequence: CASSSTARPEAFF. The CDR3 coding sequence is TGTGCCAGCAGCTCTACCGCGCGCCCTGAAGCTTTCTTT.

This clonotype was recorded many times. The chain couples TRBV7-9 to TRBJ2-7, with D possibly matching TRBD1 (5 bases). The germline V and J ends were trimmed by 0 bases and 3 bases, with 12 bases remaining between them. The CDR3 runs to 15 residues. Germline CDR1 is SEHNR and CDR2 is FQNEAQ (reference sequence). CDR3 sequence reads: CASSLAQAYFYEQYF. As DNA, the CDR3 is TGTGCCAGCAGCTTAGCACAGGCGTACTTCTACGAGCAGTACTTC. The full variable domain, in which reference TRBV7-9 and TRBJ2-7 provide the parts outside the CDR3, is DTGVSQNPRHKITKRGQNVTFRCDPISEHNRLYWYRQTLGQGPEFLTYFQNEAQLEKSRLLSDRFSAERPKGSFSTLEIQRTEQGDSAMYLCASSLAQAYFYEQYFGPGTRLTVT.

The sample holds many counts of this clonotype. The chain links TRBV29-1 to TRBJ2-5; tentative D call: TRBD2 (5 bases). V lost 1 base to trimming and J lost 5 bases, with 11 bases between them. CDR1 and CDR2 (germline): SQVTM, ANQGSEA. The CDR3 totals 13 residues. CDR3 DNA: TGCAGCGTTGAAGCGGGGATCTGGGAGACCCAGTACTTC. Protein sequence: CSVEAGIWETQYF.

The chain employs TRBV29-1 and TRBJ1-2, with a weak D call TRBD1 (5 bases). Germline CDR1 is SQVTM and CDR2 is ANQGSEA. The V gene lost 3 bases and the J gene lost 4 bases, with 9 bases spanning the gap. The CDR3 runs 12 residues. The CDR3 region is CSVEAGIYGYTF. CDR3 coding DNA: TGCAGCGTTGAGGCAGGGATCTATGGCTACACCTTC.

This clonotype was detected many times. The rearrangement links TRBV7-8 to TRBJ2-7; 9 nucleotides agree with TRBD2. CDR1 and CDR2 from the germline V gene are SGHVS and FQNEAQ. The CDR3 has 14 residues. J lost 6 bases, V lost 2 bases, and 5 bases had no gene match. The CDR3: CASSLRAGGSEQYF. The CDR3 DNA reads TGTGCCAGCAGCTTACGGGCGGGGGGGTCCGAGCAGTACTTC.

J is TRBJ2-7 and V is TRBV30, with D perhaps given as TRBD1 or TRBD2 (5 bases each). The V end lost 1 base, the J end lost 2 bases, and 15 bases lay between the germline ends. The germline CDR1 and CDR2 sequences are GTSNPN and SVGIG (reference sequence). This CDR3 spans 15 amino acids. The CDR3: CAWSGSGTSAYEQYF. As DNA, the CDR3 is TGTGCCTGGAGTGGTTCTGGGACGAGCGCCTACGAGCAGTACTTC.

The V call is TRBV10-3, the J call TRBJ2-7; D not certain. Trimming cost V 11 bases and J 6 bases, with 20 bases left between them. CDR1 ENHRY and CDR2 SYGVKD come from the germline V gene. The length of the CDR3 is 13 residues. CDR3 DNA sequence: TGTGCCGGCGCTTGGGCACCTACGGGCGAGCAGTACTTC. It is translated as CAGAWAPTGEQYF.

In this sample, this clonotype turned up many times. CDR3 coding DNA: TGCAGCGTTGCGGGAGGGCCAGAGACCCAGTACTTC. Protein sequence: CSVAGGPETQYF. The chain employs TRBV29-1 and TRBJ2-5; the match to TRBD2 covers 8 bases. V was pared by 4 bases and J by 4 bases, with 2 bases of the junction left unmatched. CDR3 length: 12 residues. Germline V gene data show CDR1 as SQVTM and CDR2 as ANQGSEA.

This clonotype was observed many times. The V gene is TRBV2, the J gene TRBJ1-4, with 8 bases that match TRBD1. The CDR3 has 15 amino acids. The J segment lost 7 bases and the V segment lost 3 bases, leaving 7 bases of the junction unmatched. Germline-derived CDR1 and CDR2 are SNHLY and FYNNEI. CDR3 amino acids: CASSDRGRVSEKLFF. The CDR3 nucleotides are TGTGCCAGCAGTGACAGGGGGCGCGTGAGTGAAAAACTGTTTTTT. Supplemented by reference TRBV2 and TRBJ1-4, the full variable domain reads EPEVTQTPSHQVTQMGQEVILRCVPISNHLYFYWYRQILGQKVEFLVSFYNNEISEKSEIFDDQFSVERPDGSNFTLKIRSTKLEDSAMYFCASSDRGRVSEKLFFGSGTQLSVL.

CDR3 region: CASTLSPLGDQPQHF. CDR3 DNA: TGTGCCAGCACCTTAAGTCCCCTCGGGGACCAGCCCCAGCATTTT. This chain links TRBV27 with TRBJ1-5; TRBD1 might be the D (5 bases). The V end lost 7 bases, the J end lost 7 bases, and 20 bases lay between the germline ends. CDR3 length: 15 amino acids. Per the germline V gene, CDR1 is MNHEY and CDR2 is SMNVEV (reference sequence).

As for this clonotype: With a much larger clone just one base away, this may be a read error. This chain links TRBV7-2 with TRBJ2-7; D remains unclear. V was clipped by 1 base and J by 6 bases, with 10 bases between them. This CDR3 has 13 residues. Per germline, CDR1 SGHTA and CDR2 FQGNSA. The CDR3: CASSLVWLSEQYF. In DNA, the CDR3 is TGTGCCAGCAGCTTAGTATGGTTGTCCGAGCAGTACTTC.

Points on this clonotype: One end of the junction does not line up with germline, which may come from a read error. The rearrangement uses TRBV7-2 and TRBJ2-2; D is possibly TRBD1 (6 bases). Germline V gene sequence: CDR1 SGHTA, CDR2 FQGNSA. The CDR3 contains 16 residues. The CDR3 loop reads CASSLDNRANTGEPFF. The CDR3 nucleotides read TGTGCCAGCAGCTTAGACAACAGGGCGAACACCGGGGAGCCGTTTTTT.

This clonotype came up a few times. This rearrangement joins TRBV4-3 to TRBJ1-1, with D hard to call. Germline lookup yields CDR1 LGHNA and CDR2 YSLEER. This CDR3 comprises 15 residues. Trimming left V 0 bases short and J 2 bases short, with 10 bases between. CDR3 protein: CASSQETAKNTEAFF. The DNA of the CDR3 is TGCGCCAGCAGCCAAGAAACGGCTAAAAACACTGAAGCTTTCTTT.

The table lists this clonotype with a few counts. The chain joins TRBV24-1 to TRBJ2-5; D unclear. Germline assignment: CDR1 KGHDR and CDR2 SFDVKD. The CDR3 loop spans 16 amino acids. The V and J ends lost 6 bases and 0 bases respectively, with 16 bases between them. The CDR3 protein is CATSSWVEGYQETQYF. Here the CDR3 DNA reads TGTGCCACCAGTAGTTGGGTGGAAGGGTACCAAGAGACCCAGTACTTC.

This clonotype was counted at least ten times. V usage is TRBV20-1 and J usage is TRBJ2-7; D not certain. CDR1 is DFQATT and CDR2 is SNEGSKA in the germline V gene (reference sequence). The CDR3 is 13 residues long. V was pared by 0 bases and J by 2 bases, with 8 bases between. CDR3 bases: TGCAGTGCTAGAGATCCAAGAGCCTACGAGCAGTACTTC. This encodes CSARDPRAYEQYF.

The rearrangement links TRBV5-5 to TRBJ1-5; D ambiguous. Germline CDR1 SGHKS, CDR2 YYEKEE (reference sequence). This CDR3 is 15 amino acids long. V shed 4 bases and J shed 0 bases, with 11 bases lying between them. Here the CDR3 reads CASSHGPSSNQPQHF. Written as DNA, the CDR3 is TGTGCCAGCAGCCATGGACCAAGTAGCAATCAGCCCCAGCATTTT. Using reference TRBV5-5 and TRBJ1-5 for the parts outside the CDR3, the full variable domain is DAGVTQSPTHLIKTRGQQVTLRCSPISGHKSVSWYQQVLGQGPQFIFQYYEKEERGRGNFPDRFSARQFPNYSSELNVNALLLGDSALYLCASSHGPSSNQPQHFGDGTRLSIL.

The chain recombines TRBV7-9 with TRBJ2-7; no firm D call. V dropped 1 base and J dropped 1 base, with 8 bases sitting between them. This CDR3 spans 14 amino acids. Germline CDR1 SEHNR, CDR2 FQNEAQ (reference sequence). CDR3 nucleotides: TGTGCCAGCAGCTTAGTAGAGACATCCTACGAGCAGTACTTC. Translation: CASSLVETSYEQYF.

A remark on this clonotype: A junction boundary mismatches the germline segment, possibly from a read error. The chain recombines TRBV20-1 with TRBJ2-5; possible D gene TRBD2, 5 bases. The CDR3 runs 15 residues. The germline gives CDR1 DFQATT, CDR2 SNEGSKA (reference sequence). The CDR3 nucleotides are TGCAGTGTTAGAGATCTAAGGAGGTCTGAAGAGACCCAGTACTTC. This gives the protein CSVRDLRRSEETQYF.

As concerns this clonotype: The limits of the CDR3 on the DNA are not certain, so only TCRdb's listed CDR3 is given. The gene calls are TRBV27 and TRBJ1-1. Germline V gene sequence: CDR1 MNHEY, CDR2 SMNVEV (reference sequence). Inclusive of both ends, the CDR3 amounts to 14 amino acids. This chain's CDR3 is CASSFDFRGTEAFF.